The 18 T cell receptor beta chains below were found in one sample sequenced in a study of cytomegalovirus exposure and HLA in healthy donors. This PCR relied on a set of 60 Vbeta primers and 13 Jbeta primers. Sequencing used immunoSEQ multiplex PCR; TCRdb keeps in-frame clones, though not all of them. Of 150,000 to 200,000 clones listed, just under 80% are singletons. The sample was PBMCs. These receptors all come from a woman in her thirties or forties in good health and CMV-seropositive.

This chain links TRBV19 with TRBJ2-2, with D perhaps TRBD1 (6 bases). Germline values: CDR1 LNHDA, CDR2 SQIVND (reference sequence). Trimming shortened V by 8 bases and J by 5 bases, and 18 bases separated the two germline ends. This CDR3 region has 15 residues. CDR3 in amino acids: CASFPQGRRTGELFF. Written as DNA, the CDR3 is TGTGCCAGTTTCCCCCAGGGGCGAAGGACCGGGGAGCTGTTTTTT.

The chain employs TRBV11-2 and TRBJ2-1; 14 bases map to TRBD2. J gave up 8 bases and V 5 bases, and 5 bases lay outside the gene matches. The germline V gene encodes CDR1 SGHAT and CDR2 FQNNGV. CDR3 size: 15 residues. The DNA for the CDR3 is TGTGCCAGCAGCCCGGGACTAGCGGGGGACTATGAGCAGTTCTTC. Its translation: CASSPGLAGDYEQFF.

CDR3 sequence: CASSRDGGYEAFF. CDR3 in DNA: TGTGCCAGCAGTCGGGACGGGGGGTATGAAGCTTTCTTT. V and J are TRBV6-5 and TRBJ1-1; D may be TRBD1 (5 bases). With 5 bases removed from V and 7 bases from J, the gap between germline ends came to 14 bases. CDR3 length: 13 residues. CDR1 and CDR2 from the germline V gene are MNHEY and SVGAGI.

The J gene is TRBJ2-2, the V gene TRBV27; 7 bases are shared with TRBD1. The CDR3 is made up of 15 amino acids. From germline, CDR1 is MNHEY and CDR2 SMNVEV (reference sequence). J gave up 7 bases and V 6 bases, and 11 bases lay outside the gene matches. The CDR3 DNA follows: TGTGCCAGCAGGCAACAGGGGTTGGTGGTCGGGGAGCTGTTTTTT. Its protein is CASRQQGLVVGELFF.

This chain links TRBV30 with TRBJ1-2; 10 bases align to TRBD1. The V gene end was trimmed by 2 bases and the J gene end by 6 bases; junction bases not matched to a gene: 12. CDR1 is GTSNPN, CDR2 SVGIG, per germline (reference sequence). This CDR3 is 16 amino acids long. For the CDR3, the DNA is TGTGCCTGGAGTTCACAACACCCGGGACAGGGGAATGGCTACACCTTC. Translating gives CAWSSQHPGQGNGYTF.

Turning to this clone: One junction end does not reproduce the germline sequence, and a read error may be involved. This chain links TRBV30 with TRBJ2-6; D might be TRBD1 (5 bases). CDR3 length: 17 residues. Germline CDR1 reads GTSNPN; CDR2 reads SVGIG (reference sequence). In nucleotides, the CDR3 is TGTGCCTGGAGTGTATCCAGGACCTGGTCTGGGGCCAACGGCCTGACTTTC. Translation gives CAWSVSRTWSGANGLTF. The whole variable domain, filled in from reference TRBV30 and TRBJ2-6, reads SQTIHQWPATLVQPVGSPLSLECTVEGTSNPNLYWYRQAAGRGLQLLFYSVGIGQISSEVPQNLSASRPQDRQFILSSKKLLLSDSGFYLCAWSVSRTWSGANGLTFGAGSRLTVL.

The chain employs TRBV6-5 and TRBJ2-5, with 7 bases aligning to TRBD1. The germline CDR1 and CDR2 sequences are MNHEY and SVGAGI. The CDR3 extends over 14 amino acids. Trimming took 3 bases from V and 5 from J; bases not matched to a gene: 6. The CDR3 nucleotides are TGTGCCAGCAGTTATTTAGGGGGCGGCGAGACCCAGTACTTC. It specifies CASSYLGGGETQYF.

The chain uses TRBV5-4 and TRBJ1-1; D is unclear. The CDR3 covers 14 residues. Germline CDR1 SGHNT, CDR2 YYREEE (reference sequence). Trimming stripped 0 bases from V and 5 bases from J, with 11 bases between. The CDR3 protein is CASSLGQYTTEAFF. The CDR3 coding sequence is TGTGCCAGCAGCTTGGGTCAATATACTACTGAAGCTTTCTTT.

This clone appeared a single time. The V call is TRBV7-9, the J call TRBJ1-2; 11 nucleotides match TRBD1. With 3 bases clipped from V and 6 bases from J, the junction kept 6 bases outside the gene matches. This CDR3 contains 15 residues. Per germline, CDR1 SEHNR and CDR2 FQNEAQ (reference sequence). The chain's CDR3 is CASSFGTGGSDGYTF. The CDR3 DNA reads TGTGCCAGCAGCTTCGGGACAGGGGGGTCGGATGGCTACACCTTC.

The chain recombines TRBV30 with TRBJ2-5; D not certain. CDR3 length: 13 amino acids. V was trimmed by 4 bases and J by 5 bases, leaving 14 bases between them. In germline, CDR1 is GTSNPN, CDR2 SVGIG (reference sequence). CDR3 loop: CAWNYPPGETQYF. The DNA of the CDR3 is TGTGCCTGGAACTATCCACCCGGCGAGACCCAGTACTTC.

V and J are TRBV5-5 and TRBJ2-2; 7 nucleotides line up with TRBD1. With 4 bases clipped from V and 2 bases from J, the junction kept 5 bases outside the gene matches. CDR1 and CDR2 from the germline V gene are SGHKS and YYEKEE (reference sequence). The length of the CDR3 is 15 residues. CDR3 amino acids: CASSTGTANTGELFF. The CDR3 region has the DNA TGTGCCAGCAGCACCGGGACAGCTAACACCGGGGAGCTGTTTTTT.

The CDR3 sequence: CAWSGGRLTTDTQYF. CDR3 coding DNA: TGTGCCTGGAGTGGGGGCAGGCTGACCACAGATACGCAGTATTTT. The rearrangement links TRBV30 to TRBJ2-3; perhaps TRBD1 as D (5 bases). CDR1 is GTSNPN and CDR2 is SVGIG in the germline V gene (reference sequence). The CDR3 runs to 15 residues. Trimming removed 1 base at V and 2 bases at J, with 13 bases between.

Only a few counts were recorded for this clone. The rearrangement links TRBV6-5 to TRBJ1-2; 7 bases fit TRBD1. This CDR3 is built from 14 residues. V was clipped by 6 bases and J by 4 bases; unmatched bases: 8. CDR1 and CDR2 (germline): MNHEY, SVGAGI. The CDR3 region is CASSLSGQIYGYTF. The DNA for the CDR3 is TGTGCCAGCAGCCTCTCGGGACAGATCTATGGCTACACCTTC.

The V call is TRBV5-6, the J call TRBJ1-4; 10 bases align to TRBD1. The germline V gene encodes CDR1 SGHDT and CDR2 YYEEEE. This CDR3 spans 19 amino acids. V lost 0 bases to trimming and J lost 3 bases; unmatched junction nucleotides: 11. The CDR3 DNA is TGTGCCAGCAGCTTGGACGCCGGGACAGGGGTAGCAGCTAATGAAAAACTGTTTTTT. This sequence encodes CASSLDAGTGVAANEKLFF.

The rearrangement links TRBV10-2 to TRBJ2-7, with 7 bases aligning to TRBD2. V shed 6 bases, J shed 4 bases, and the junction held 15 bases outside the gene matches. Germline CDR1 WSHSY, CDR2 SAAADI. CDR3 length: 16 amino acids. CDR3 nucleotides: TGCGCCAGCAGCTATCCGGGACTGGGGAGGGGTTACGAGCAGTACTTC. Translated: CASSYPGLGRGYEQYF.

This clone has just a few counts. The chain links TRBV6-5 to TRBJ1-1; perhaps TRBD1 as D (5 bases). The ends were cut back, 10 bases at V and 7 bases at J, with 13 bases in the middle. In germline, CDR1 is MNHEY, CDR2 SVGAGI. The CDR3 has 11 residues. The CDR3 nucleotides read TGTGCCACCAACCAGGGTATTGAAGCTTTCTTT. The encoded protein is CATNQGIEAFF.

This clone was recorded a few times. This sequence joins TRBV6-6 and TRBJ1-1; maybe TRBD1 (5 bases). CDR3 length: 14 residues. The V and J ends lost 6 bases and 4 bases respectively, with 15 bases between them. Germline assignment: CDR1 MNHNY and CDR2 SVGAGI (reference sequence). The CDR3 spells CASSEDAGFTEAFF. The CDR3 nucleotides read TGTGCCAGCAGCGAGGATGCAGGGTTCACTGAAGCTTTCTTT.

The rearrangement links TRBV18 to TRBJ1-2; a weak D match, TRBD1 (6 bases). The CDR3 has 13 amino acids. V lost 1 base and J lost 7, with 10 bases in between. Germline V gene data show CDR1 as KGHSH and CDR2 as LQKENI. The CDR3 DNA sequence: TGTGCCAGCTCACCACAGGGGGAGCTTGGCTACACCTTC. Protein sequence: CASSPQGELGYTF.